The clone carrying this T cell receptor (beta chain) appeared once. The data are from a study of shared clonotypes between healthy human individuals. Overall study: Ranging from 18 to 49 in age, donors were a couple of women and a few men. CD4 naive and memory got three plates each, CD8 naive two, CD8 memory one.

V shed 3 bases and J shed 6 bases, with 19 bases lying between them. CDR3 length: 16 residues. CDR1 MDHEN and CDR2 SYDVKM come from the germline V gene. The table came from immunoSEQ multiplex PCR; TCRdb's copy has only in-frame clones and leaves some out. The data show about 1.1 million clones, roughly 74% seen once. This sequence originates from a man in his late teens or twenties in good health. Some clones in this sample may be carry-over from other donors' samples. The chain combines TRBV28 with TRBJ2-3; the D gene is possibly TRBD2 (5 bases). The sequencing input was memory CD4+ T cells from PBMCs. Subset meaning: CD45RA-negative fraction. The CDR3 nucleotides are TGTGCCAGCAGTTTCATTAGCCGGGGTCGTTTTGATACGCAGTATTTT. Translation: CASSFISRGRFDTQYF.